There are many counts of the clone carrying this T cell receptor beta chain. Its specificity is unknown. This sample was taken from a study of T cells after posttransplantation cyclophosphamide. Clones were read by immunoSEQ multiplex PCR, and TCRdb kept only the in-frame ones, dropping some. The profile covers 40,000 to 45,000 clones, none occurring a single time. Findings and caveats of the study: Later blood repertoires were often dominated by clones from the donor CD8+ memory compartment.

V shed 6 bases, J shed 0 bases, and the junction held 2 bases outside the gene matches. Germline CDR1 KGHSH, CDR2 LQKENI. The CDR3 has 14 amino acids. The sample consisted of PBMCs. The chain combines TRBV18 with TRBJ1-5, with 7 bases matching TRBD1. This TCR came from a man aged 40-49 years in good health, CMV-negative, and a related stem cell transplant donor. CDR3 nucleotides: TGTGCCAGCTCCGGGACAGATAGCAATCAGCCCCAGCATTTT. As protein: CASSGTDSNQPQHF. The variable domain in full, with the rest retrieved from reference TRBV18 and TRBJ1-5, is NAGVMQNPRHLVRRRGQEARLRCSPMKGHSHVYWYRQLPEEGLKFMVYLQKENIIDESGMPKERFSAEFPKEGPSILRIQQVVRGDSAAYFCASSGTDSNQPQHFGDGTRLSIL.